This TCR beta chain was captured by sequencing in a study of shared clonotypes between healthy human individuals (dated by TCRdb to 2019 to 2021). In terms of the full investigation: A couple of women and three men aged 18 to 49 years were included in the cohort. For each donor, CD4 naive and CD4 memory were each run on three plates, CD8 naive on two plates, and CD8 memory on one plate. To estimate repertoire size and how much clonotype sharing occurs between individuals, the study deeply sequenced the blood TCR repertoires of about five healthy adults. Different laboratories and diverse techniques were used to prepare libraries and sequence TCR repertoires, to increase sequencing depth and limit assay-specific biases. Between about 0.85 and 10 billion PBMCs per donor were obtained by leukapheresis.

For the CD8 naive samples, CD45RO-negative cells were positively selected for CCR7, yielding a CD45RA+CCR7+ population from which TemRA cells were excluded. Healthy HIV-negative adults with no recently reported acute infections or vaccinations were included as donors. Every donor was a Caucasian adult living in Nashville, Tennessee, USA. Blood was collected by leukapheresis, and PBMCs were isolated by Ficoll-Histopaque density gradient centrifugation and then cryopreserved in liquid nitrogen vapor phase. Analytical flow cytometry was used to check the purity and quantity of each magnetically sorted T cell population. Genomic DNA was isolated from every sorted fraction and measured by UV absorbance on a Nanodrop 2000c. V is cut by 4 bases and J by 3 bases, and the space between the germline ends is 11 bases. The germline V gene encodes CDR1 SGHRS and CDR2 YFSETQ. Its CDR3 holds 14 amino acids, cysteine through phenylalanine. The read is trimmed to its CDR3 DNA, 42 bases read in frame from base 1.

A remark on this clone: Its antigen is currently not known. No base quality values were provided; no much bigger clone lies one nucleotide off.

General study outcomes and caveats: Rarefaction of sorted-subset datasets indicated incomplete sequencing despite the large sequencing depth. Approximately 5% of naive CD4, more than 3% of naive CD8, approximately 2% of memory CD4, and over 0.35% of memory CD8 clonotypes were shared across several donors. The genetic and exposure-history diversity represented was limited by the small number of donors. Pairwise subsampling indicated that sequencing depth was expected to affect the degree of clonotype sharing among donors. Higher generation probabilities were observed for clonotypes shared by all four sorted-subset donors than for non-shared clonotypes. Larger estimated clonotype richness was generally found for naive subsets than for memory subsets. Sampling was restricted to blood, and TCR repertoires in tissue are likely to differ from TCR repertoires in blood.

Using the deep immunoSEQ assay, TCR CDR3 regions were amplified from genomic DNA by multiplex PCR. For each cell subset, the extracted genomic DNA was distributed evenly across all wells of several immunoSEQ 96-well plates, and each plate served as one replicate. For sorted subsets, about 210 ng of genomic DNA, equivalent to around 31,000 T cell genomes, went into each replicate PCR. Purified libraries were measured with a Qubit 3.0 fluorometer, size-checked on a Bioanalyzer 2100, and measured again with the KAPA Library Quantification kit. A separate single-read 150-cycle Illumina NextSeq 550 flow cell was used to sequence each immunoSEQ 96-well plate. For the original study's pipeline: Because the immunoSEQ output held only junctional sequences and lacked quality scores, the filtering could not match the filtering applied to full-length reads. To assign V/J genes and CDR3, sequences were annotated using PyIR, a Python wrapper for IgBLAST v1.9, with IMGT germline references. Any read was removed if the V/J assignment was weak (E-value above 1e-6), the CDR3 was missing, or the read contained stop codons, out-of-frame junctions, or ambiguous translated residues. V3J clonotypes were defined as sequences sharing the same inferred V gene, J gene, and CDR3 amino acid sequence. Percentage overlap between repertoires was computed as shared unique clonotypes divided by the size of the smaller repertoire. RTK rarefaction, the Chao1 estimator, and Recon v2.1 estimates of unobserved clonotypes were used to assess repertoire richness. Generation probabilities were computed with OLGA for all TCRbeta clonotypes obtained by the gDNA method from several donors. TCRdb retrieved this table from immuneACCESS and kept in-frame rearrangements only. Not all clones are present; in checked studies, unresolved V genes account for under half, and no reason is known for the remainder. The V and J calls and the clone size are those of that table, but D and trimming were determined from the DNA. Here the sample has about 2 million clones; about 95% occur a single time. The ten largest clones take up around 1% of the sample.

This TCR came from a man between 18 and 35 years old in good health. The chain uses TRBV5-1 and TRBJ2-4, and TRBD1 may be the D gene, going by 5 matching bases. Sequencing input: naive CD8+ T cells sorted from blood. Explained via the paper, the cell subset or site label denotes: CD45RA+CCR7+. The DNA reads TGCGCCAGCAGCCAGGCGCAGGGCAAAAACATTCAGTACTTC. This encodes CASSQAQGKNIQYF. Outside the CDR3, residues come from the reference TRBV5-1 and TRBJ2-4 proteins, so the full variable domain is: KAGVTQTPRYLIKTRGQQVTLSCSPISGHRSVSWYQQTPGQGLQFLFEYFSETQRNKGNFPGRFSGRQFSNSRSEMNVSTLELGDSALYLCASSQAQGKNIQYFGAGTRLSVL.